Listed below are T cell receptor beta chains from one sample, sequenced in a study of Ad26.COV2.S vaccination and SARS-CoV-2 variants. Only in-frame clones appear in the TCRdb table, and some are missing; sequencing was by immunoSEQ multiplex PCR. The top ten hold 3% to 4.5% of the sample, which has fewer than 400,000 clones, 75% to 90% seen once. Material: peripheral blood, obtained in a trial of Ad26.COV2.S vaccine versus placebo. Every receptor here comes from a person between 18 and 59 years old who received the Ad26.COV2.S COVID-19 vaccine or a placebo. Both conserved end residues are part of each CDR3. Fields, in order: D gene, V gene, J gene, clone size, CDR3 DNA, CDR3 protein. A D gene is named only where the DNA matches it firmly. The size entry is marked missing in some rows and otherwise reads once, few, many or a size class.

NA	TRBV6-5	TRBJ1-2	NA	TGTGCCAGCAGTTACTCGGTGCCAGGGAAGGGCTATGGCTACACCTTC	CASSYSVPGKGYGYTF
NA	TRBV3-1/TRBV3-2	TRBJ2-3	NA	TGTGCCAGCGCCCCTAGGGGGGATGGCACAGATACGCAGTATTTT	CASAPRGDGTDTQYF
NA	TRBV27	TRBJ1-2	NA	TGTGCCAGCACCGAACATCAGCGGATGCCTAACTATGGCTACACCTTC	CASTEHQRMPNYGYTF
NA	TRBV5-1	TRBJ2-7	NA	TGCGCCAGCAGCTTTCCGGGCTACGAGCAGTACTTC	CASSFPGYEQYF
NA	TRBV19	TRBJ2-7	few	TGTGCCAGTAGTATGAATTCCGAGCAGTACTTC	CASSMNSEQYF
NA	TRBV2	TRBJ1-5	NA	TGTGCCAGCAACCGACAGAGCAATCAGCCCCAGCATTTT	CASNRQSNQPQHF
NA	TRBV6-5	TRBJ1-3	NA	TGTGCCAGCAGTCCGGGCCTAAACACCATATATTTT	CASSPGLNTIYF
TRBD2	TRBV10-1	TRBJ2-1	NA	TGCGCCAGCAGCGCCGGGACTAGCCGCAATGAGCAGTTCTTC	CASSAGTSRNEQFF
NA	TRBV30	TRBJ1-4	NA	TGTGCCTGGAGCTTGGGAAGAGTACAGGAAAAACTGTTTTTT	CAWSLGRVQEKLFF
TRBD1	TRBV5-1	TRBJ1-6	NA	TGCGCCAGCAGCTTGGCCTATAGGGGGCTCGGTTCACCCCTCCACTTT	CASSLAYRGLGSPLHF
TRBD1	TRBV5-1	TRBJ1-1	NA	TGCGCCAGCAGCTTGGAGGGGGCATTTATGAACACTGAAGCTTTCTTT	CASSLEGAFMNTEAFF
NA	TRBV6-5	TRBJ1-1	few	TGTGCCAGCAGTCCCGGGGAGGAGACTGAAGCTTTCTTT	CASSPGEETEAFF
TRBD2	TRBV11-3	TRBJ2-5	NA	TGTGCCAGCAGCACGCGAAGCGGGGGGGAAGAGACCCAGTACTTC	CASSTRSGGEETQYF
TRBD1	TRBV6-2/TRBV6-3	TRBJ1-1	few	TGTGCCAGCAGTTTACTCCGACCCGGGACAGGGGGGATGAACACTGAAGCTTTCTTT	CASSLLRPGTGGMNTEAFF
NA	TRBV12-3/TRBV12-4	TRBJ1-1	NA	TGTGCCAGCAGCCTGGGACCGCCGGCGGGAGCTTTCTTT	CASSLGPPAGAFF
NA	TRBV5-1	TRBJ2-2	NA	TGCGCCAGCACCCGATTTCCGAGAACCGGGGAGCTGTTTTTT	CASTRFPRTGELFF
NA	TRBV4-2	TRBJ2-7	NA	TGTGCCAGCAGCCAAGTTAGCGGTGTCTACGAGCAGTACTTC	CASSQVSGVYEQYF
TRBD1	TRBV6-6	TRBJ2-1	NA	TGTGCCAGCGGCCCGGGACAGGGGGACTGGGATGAGCAGTTCTTC	CASGPGQGDWDEQFF
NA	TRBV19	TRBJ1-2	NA	TGTGCCAGTACCACCGCAATAGGTAGCTATGGCTACACCTTC	CASTTAIGSYGYTF
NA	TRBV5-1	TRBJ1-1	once	TGCGCCAGCAGTGGTCGCGGACCATTCACTGAAGCTTTCTTT	CASSGRGPFTEAFF
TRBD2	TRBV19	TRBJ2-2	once	TGTGCCAGTAGTATTAGCGGGTGGACCGGGGAGCTGTTTTTT	CASSISGWTGELFF
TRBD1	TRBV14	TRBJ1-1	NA	TGTGCCAGCAGCCAAACCGGGACAGGGGTGACTGAAGCTTTCTTT	CASSQTGTGVTEAFF
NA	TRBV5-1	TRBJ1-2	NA	TGCGCCAGCAGCTTGACAGGGAATGACTATGGCTACACCTTC	CASSLTGNDYGYTF
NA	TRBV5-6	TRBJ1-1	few	TGTGCCAGCAGCAGACGGAGCACTGAAGCTTTCTTT	CASSRRSTEAFF
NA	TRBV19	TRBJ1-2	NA	TGTGCCAGTAGTATACCGAGGACGGGATTTTCAAACTATGGCTACACCTTC	CASSIPRTGFSNYGYTF
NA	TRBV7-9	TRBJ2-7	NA	TGTGCCAGCAGCGGTGGTTCCTACGAGCAGTACTTC	CASSGGSYEQYF
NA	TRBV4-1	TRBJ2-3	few	TGCGCCAGCAGCCCCTATAATTCAGGCACAGATACGCAGTATTTT	CASSPYNSGTDTQYF
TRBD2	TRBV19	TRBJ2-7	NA	TGTGCCAGTAGTATATGGGGCCCGGGGGGAACCCCCTCCGAGCAGTACTTC	CASSIWGPGGTPSEQYF
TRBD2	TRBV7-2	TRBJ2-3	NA	TGTGCCAGCAGTCTACCACTAGCGGGGGTCACAGATACGCAGTATTTT	CASSLPLAGVTDTQYF
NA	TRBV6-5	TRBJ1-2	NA	TGTGCCAGCATAAGGGCGGGAACTAACTATGGCTACACCTTC	CASIRAGTNYGYTF
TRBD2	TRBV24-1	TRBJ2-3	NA	TGTGCCACCAGTGAAGCGGGGGTAGATACGCAGTATTTT	CATSEAGVDTQYF
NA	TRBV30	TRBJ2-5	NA	TGTGCCTGGAGTGTATCAGGGGCCTGGGAGACCCAGTACTTC	CAWSVSGAWETQYF
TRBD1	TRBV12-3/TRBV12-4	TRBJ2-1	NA	TGTGCCAGCAGCAAGACAGGGATCAATGAGCAGTTCTTC	CASSKTGINEQFF
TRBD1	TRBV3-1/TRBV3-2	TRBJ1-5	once	TGTGCCAGCAGCCCTAGAACAGGGGTCCAGCCCCAGCATTTT	CASSPRTGVQPQHF
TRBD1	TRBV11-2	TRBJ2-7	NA	TGTGCCAGCAGCGCCCTCCGGGACAGGGGGCCCTACGAGCAGTACTTC	CASSALRDRGPYEQYF
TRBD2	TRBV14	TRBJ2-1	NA	TGTGCCAGCAGCCACCAGGGACTAGCGGGTAATGAGCAGTTCTTC	CASSHQGLAGNEQFF
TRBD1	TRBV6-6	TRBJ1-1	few	TGTGCCAGCAGTTATAACAGGGGGAACACTGAAGCTTTCTTT	CASSYNRGNTEAFF
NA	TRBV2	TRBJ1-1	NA	TGTGCCAGCAGTGAAATGGTCAGCGTGGGTGAAGCTTTCTTT	CASSEMVSVGEAFF
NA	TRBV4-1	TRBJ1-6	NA	TGCGCCAGCAGCCAAAGGAATTCACCCCTCCACTTT	CASSQRNSPLHF
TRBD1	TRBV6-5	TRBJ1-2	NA	TGTGCCAGCACCCGACAGGGGGATGGCTACACCTTC	CASTRQGDGYTF